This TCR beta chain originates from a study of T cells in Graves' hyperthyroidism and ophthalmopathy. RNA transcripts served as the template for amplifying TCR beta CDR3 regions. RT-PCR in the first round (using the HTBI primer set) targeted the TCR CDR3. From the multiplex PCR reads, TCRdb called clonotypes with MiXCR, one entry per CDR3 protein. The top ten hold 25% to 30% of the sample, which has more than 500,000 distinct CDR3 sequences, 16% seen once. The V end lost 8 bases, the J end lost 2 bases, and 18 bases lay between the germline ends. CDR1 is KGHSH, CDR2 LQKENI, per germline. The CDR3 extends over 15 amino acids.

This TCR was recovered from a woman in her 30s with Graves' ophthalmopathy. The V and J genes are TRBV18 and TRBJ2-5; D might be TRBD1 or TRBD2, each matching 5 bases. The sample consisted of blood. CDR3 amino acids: CASHLPWGKQETQYF. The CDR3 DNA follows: TGTGCCAGCCACCTCCCCTGGGGGAAACAAGAGACCCAGTACTTC.